The rows below give T cell receptor beta chains drawn from one sample of a study of blood T cell repertoires in COVID-19. Measured with immunoSEQ multiplex PCR; TCRdb has only the in-frame clones, and not every one. The sample shows under 150,000 clones, 84% of them seen only once. The sequenced sample consisted of peripheral blood. These receptors all stem from a human donor in a cohort sampled during active COVID-19. The CDR3 runs from the conserved cysteine through the conserved F or W. A D gene is named only where the DNA matches it firmly. Only some rows state a clone size, as once, few, many or a class for expanded clones.

CDR3nt | CDR3aa | abundance | j_gene | d_gene | v_gene
TGTGCCAGCAGCCCGAGGGGGGGGGCGGCCACTGAAGCTTTCTTT | CASSPRGGAATEAFF | once | TRBJ1-1 | . | TRBV7-9
TGTGCCAGCTCACTCGGACAGGAGACGAATACGCAGTATTTT | CASSLGQETNTQYF | . | TRBJ2-3 | TRBD1 | TRBV18
TGTGCCAGCAGCTGGCGGGACAGGGGAGGAATCGGGGAGCTGTTTTTT | CASSWRDRGGIGELFF | . | TRBJ2-2 | TRBD1 | TRBV7-9
TGCGCCAGCAGCCCCTCGGGACAGGGGTTTGGAAACACCATATATTTT | CASSPSGQGFGNTIYF | . | TRBJ1-3 | TRBD1 | TRBV5-1
TGTGCCAGTAGTAGGGGGCAGGACACTGAAGCTTTCTTT | CASSRGQDTEAFF | . | TRBJ1-1 | . | TRBV19
TGTGCCAGCAGCAAGGGACTAGCGGGGGACACTGGGGCGCAGTTCTTC | CASSKGLAGDTGAQFF | . | TRBJ2-1 | TRBD2 | TRBV7-9
TGTGCCAGCTCACTAACTAGCGGGGGGGCAAAGAATGAGCAGTTCTTC | CASSLTSGGAKNEQFF | . | TRBJ2-1 | TRBD2 | TRBV18
TGTGCCAGTAGTATAGATGGTAGCGGGGAGCACAATGAGCAGTTCTTC | CASSIDGSGEHNEQFF | . | TRBJ2-1 | TRBD2 | TRBV19
TGTGCCAGCAGCCTGGGCCGCGGGGGAGAGCAGTACTTC | CASSLGRGGEQYF | few | TRBJ2-7 | TRBD2 | TRBV3-1/TRBV3-2
TGTGCCAGCAGTGAATGGGACAGGGCGCCCTTC | CASSEWDRAPF | . | TRBJ1-2 | TRBD1 | TRBV2
TGTGCCAGCAGCCCGACTCCAGCAGACGTCTACGAGCAGTACTTC | CASSPTPADVYEQYF | . | TRBJ2-7 | . | TRBV5-4
TGTGCCAGCACTCCGGCGGGGGGGCCTCCTCCGAATACGCAGTATTTT | CASTPAGGPPPNTQYF | . | TRBJ2-3 | TRBD2 | TRBV27